This T cell receptor beta chain was sequenced in a study of T-cell memory formation after mild COVID-19. General study results and limits: The study detected some responding clones in pre-infection memory, suggesting cross-reactive memory joined.

The CDR3 has 14 amino acids. The ends lost 11 bases at V and 7 bases at J; junction bases unmatched: 13. Germline values: CDR1 LNHDA, CDR2 SQIVND (reference sequence). In this sample, this clonotype turned up a few times. Its antigen is not known. TCRdb passed the 5' RACE reads through MiXCR, listing each CDR3 protein once. The table has some 450,000 distinct CDR3 sequences, roughly 18% seen once. The receptor's source is a man between 18 and 29 years old who had mild COVID-19 (a few samples of this study predate the infection). Cell type and time point are not known. This rearrangement joins TRBV19 to TRBJ2-2, with 7 bases identical to TRBD1. Sequenced sample: PBMCs or a T cell subset sorted from them (not recorded which). The CDR3 DNA reads as TGTGCCGCCCTAGATAGGGGGCATAACGGGGAGCTGTTTTTT. Its protein is CAALDRGHNGELFF.